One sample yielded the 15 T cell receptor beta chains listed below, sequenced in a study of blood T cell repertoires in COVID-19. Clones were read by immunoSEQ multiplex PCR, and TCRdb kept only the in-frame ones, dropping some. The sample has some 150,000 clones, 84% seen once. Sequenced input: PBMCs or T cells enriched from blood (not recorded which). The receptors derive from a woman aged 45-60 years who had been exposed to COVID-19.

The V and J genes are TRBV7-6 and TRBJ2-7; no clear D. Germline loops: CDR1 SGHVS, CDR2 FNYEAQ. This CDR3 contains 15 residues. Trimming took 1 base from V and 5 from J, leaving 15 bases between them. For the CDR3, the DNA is TGTGCCAGCAGCTTAGACTCGCGATCTCTGAACGAGCAGTACTTC. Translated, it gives CASSLDSRSLNEQYF.

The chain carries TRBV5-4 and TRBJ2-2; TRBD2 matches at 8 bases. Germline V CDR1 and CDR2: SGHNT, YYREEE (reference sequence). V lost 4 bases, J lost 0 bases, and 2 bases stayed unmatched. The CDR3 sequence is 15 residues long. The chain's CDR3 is CASSPGLANTGELFF. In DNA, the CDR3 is TGTGCCAGCAGCCCGGGACTAGCGAACACCGGGGAGCTGTTTTTT.

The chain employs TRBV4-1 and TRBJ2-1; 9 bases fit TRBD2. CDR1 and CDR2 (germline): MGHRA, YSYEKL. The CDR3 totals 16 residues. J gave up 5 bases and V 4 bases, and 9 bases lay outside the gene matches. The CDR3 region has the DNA TGCGCCAGCAGCCCATATGGGGGCGGGGGGGACAATGAGCAGTTCTTC. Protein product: CASSPYGGGGDNEQFF.

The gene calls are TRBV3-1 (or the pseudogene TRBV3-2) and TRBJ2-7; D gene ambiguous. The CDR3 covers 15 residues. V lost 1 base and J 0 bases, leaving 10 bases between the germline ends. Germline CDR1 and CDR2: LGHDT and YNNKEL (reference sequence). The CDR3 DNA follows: TGTGCCAGCAGCCAAGCGGCTGACTTCTCCTACGAGCAGTACTTC. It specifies CASSQAADFSYEQYF.

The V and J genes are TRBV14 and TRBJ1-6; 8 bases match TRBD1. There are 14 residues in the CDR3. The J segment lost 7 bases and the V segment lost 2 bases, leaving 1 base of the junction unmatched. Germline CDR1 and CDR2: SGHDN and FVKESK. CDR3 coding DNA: TGTGCCAGCAGCCAACAGGGGGCGAATTCACCCCTCCACTTT. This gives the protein CASSQQGANSPLHF.

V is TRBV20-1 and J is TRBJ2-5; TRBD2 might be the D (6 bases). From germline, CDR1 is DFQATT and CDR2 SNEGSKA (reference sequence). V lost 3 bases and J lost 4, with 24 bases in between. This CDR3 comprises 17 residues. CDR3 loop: CSASDPEGNGPSETQYF. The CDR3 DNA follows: TGCAGTGCTAGTGACCCGGAGGGGAATGGTCCCTCAGAGACCCAGTACTTC.

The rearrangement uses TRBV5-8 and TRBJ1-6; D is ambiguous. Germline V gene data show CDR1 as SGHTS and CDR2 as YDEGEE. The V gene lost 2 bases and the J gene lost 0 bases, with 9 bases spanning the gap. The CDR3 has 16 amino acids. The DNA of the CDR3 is TGTGCCAGCAGCTTCATGGGGAGCTCCTATAATTCACCCCTCCACTTT. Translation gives CASSFMGSSYNSPLHF.

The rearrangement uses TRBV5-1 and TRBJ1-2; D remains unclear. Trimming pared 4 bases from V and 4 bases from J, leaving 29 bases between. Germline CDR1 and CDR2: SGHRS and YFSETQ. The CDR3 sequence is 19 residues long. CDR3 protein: CASSKPTTRGPMRGYGYTF. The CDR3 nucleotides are TGCGCCAGCAGCAAGCCGACCACCAGAGGACCCATGCGGGGCTATGGCTACACCTTC. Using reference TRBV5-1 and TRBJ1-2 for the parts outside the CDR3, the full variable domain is KAGVTQTPRYLIKTRGQQVTLSCSPISGHRSVSWYQQTPGQGLQFLFEYFSETQRNKGNFPGRFSGRQFSNSRSEMNVSTLELGDSALYLCASSKPTTRGPMRGYGYTFGSGTRLTVV.

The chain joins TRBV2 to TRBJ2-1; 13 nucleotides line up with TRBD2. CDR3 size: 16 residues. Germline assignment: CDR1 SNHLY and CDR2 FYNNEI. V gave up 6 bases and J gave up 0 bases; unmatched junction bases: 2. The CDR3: CASRGTSGASYNEQFF. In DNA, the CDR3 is TGTGCCAGCAGGGGGACTAGCGGGGCCTCCTACAATGAGCAGTTCTTC.

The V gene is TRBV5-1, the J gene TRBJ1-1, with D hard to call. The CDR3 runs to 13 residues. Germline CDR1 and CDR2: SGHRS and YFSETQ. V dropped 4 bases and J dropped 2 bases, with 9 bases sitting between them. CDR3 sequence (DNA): TGCGCCAGCAGCGTGTCCCAAAACACTGAAGCTTTCTTT. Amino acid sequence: CASSVSQNTEAFF.

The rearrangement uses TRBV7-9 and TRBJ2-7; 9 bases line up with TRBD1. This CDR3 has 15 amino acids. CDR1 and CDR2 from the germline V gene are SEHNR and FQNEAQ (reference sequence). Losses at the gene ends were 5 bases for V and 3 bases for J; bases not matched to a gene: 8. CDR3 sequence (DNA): TGTGCCAGCAGCCCCCGGGACAGGGTTTACTACGAGCAGTACTTC. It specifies CASSPRDRVYYEQYF.

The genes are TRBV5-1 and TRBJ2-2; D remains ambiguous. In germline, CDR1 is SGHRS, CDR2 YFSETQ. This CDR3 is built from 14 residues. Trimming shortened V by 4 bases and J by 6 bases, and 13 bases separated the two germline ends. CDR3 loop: CASSLAVGSGELFF. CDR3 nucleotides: TGCGCCAGCAGCCTGGCCGTCGGTTCCGGGGAGCTGTTTTTT.

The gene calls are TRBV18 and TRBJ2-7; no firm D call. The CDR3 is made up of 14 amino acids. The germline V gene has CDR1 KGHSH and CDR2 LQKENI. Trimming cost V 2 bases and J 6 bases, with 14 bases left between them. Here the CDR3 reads CASSPYDTNFEQYF. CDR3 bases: TGTGCCAGCTCACCATACGACACCAACTTCGAGCAGTACTTC.

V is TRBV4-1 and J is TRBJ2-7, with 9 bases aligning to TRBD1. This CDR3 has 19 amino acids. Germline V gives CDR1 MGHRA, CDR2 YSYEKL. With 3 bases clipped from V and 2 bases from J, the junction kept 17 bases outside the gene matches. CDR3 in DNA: TGCGCCAGCAGCCACTCAACACCGGGACAGGGTACCGGCCCCTACGAGCAGTACTTC. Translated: CASSHSTPGQGTGPYEQYF.

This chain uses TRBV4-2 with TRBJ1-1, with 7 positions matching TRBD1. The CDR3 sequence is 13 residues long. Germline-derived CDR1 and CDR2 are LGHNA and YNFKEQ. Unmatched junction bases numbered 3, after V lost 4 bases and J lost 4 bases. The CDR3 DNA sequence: TGTGCCAGCAGCCGAGAGGGGGCCACTGAAGCTTTCTTT. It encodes CASSREGATEAFF.